This T cell receptor (beta chain) came from a study of blood T cells in healthy people across ages. Overall study findings and caveats: The diversity estimates, figures obtained from one million T cells, were considered underestimates.

For the second PCR, which ran for roughly 7 to 11 cycles, a sample-barcoded 5' primer and a J-beta primer mix were used. TCRdb independently ran MiXCR on the 5' RACE reads; one entry per CDR3 protein. Of fewer than 1,000,000 distinct CDR3 sequences listed, around 45% are singletons. Concerning this clonotype itself: Its antigen is still unknown.

This clonotype was sampled from a man aged 55-75 years in good health. Sequencing was done on a sample of blood.

This CDR3 is CASSLHTGGETQYF. In DNA form, the CDR3 reads TGTGCCAGCAGCTTACATACAGGGGGAGAGACCCAGTACTTC. The genes are TRBV7-2 and TRBJ2-5, with 8 nucleotides matching TRBD1. V shed 2 bases and J 4 bases; nucleotides not matched to a gene: 3. Germline V gene data show CDR1 as SGHTA and CDR2 as FQGNSA. The CDR3 totals 14 residues.